A selection of T cell receptor beta chains follows, all from one sample in a study of human T cells and chemical hapten exposure. TCRdb re-called the RACE reads with MiXCR, one entry per CDR3 protein. The data show approximately 50,000 distinct CDR3 sequences, approximately 9.5% seen once. Specimen: whole blood, collected in connection with sensitization to the hapten diphenylcyclopropenone (DPC). The source of these receptors is a woman in her twenties or thirties with alopecia areata. Some clones in this sample may be carry-over from other donors' samples. CDR3s leave out the opening cysteine and the closing phenylalanine or tryptophan.

v_call | cdr3_aa
TRBV5-1 | ASGPPDRDEQF
TRBV11-2 | ASSPNIGSYEQY
TRBV27 | ASSLNSGRSQH
TRBV7-2 | ASSSTGMDPEAF
TRBV7-7 | ASSPGPTPNNEQF
TRBV6-5 | ASSYSGTGGYEQY
TRBV7-9 | ASSRTGVNEQF
TRBV29-1 | SVSTGGNSPLH
TRBV4-1 | ASSQPRDRAKYGYT
TRBV6-1 | ASSGRGDTQY
TRBV12-3/TRBV12-4 | ASSLSGGLSYEQY
TRBV6-6 | ASSKTNTGELF
TRBV5-4 | ASSRDRARSGANVLT
TRBV6-2/TRBV6-3 | ASRESSMNTEAF
TRBV2 | ASRTGVFSGNTIY
TRBV20-1 | SARKSSNEQF
TRBV6-5 | ASSYRDGNTEAF
TRBV10-3 | AISEHTGNYEQY
TRBV21-1 | ASSKVVTARGDQPQH
TRBV11-2 | ASSFEYTGELF
TRBV5-1 | ASSFSTGHLTTDTQY
TRBV29-1 | SGEAGGTDTQY
TRBV19 | ASSMYDAGANVLT
TRBV6-6 | ASTTTGGGTSTDTQY
TRBV7-2 | ASSLEVQVNIQY
TRBV15 | ATSSGGGTDTQY
TRBV6-2/TRBV6-3 | ASSTPQGYGYT
TRBV29-1 | SVVQGSNQPQH
TRBV5-1 | ASSTGTDRASPLH
TRBV11-2 | ASSLVGRGGNTEAF
TRBV6-2/TRBV6-3 | ASSYGGRGARETQY
TRBV4-1 | ASSQDRAGNQPQH
TRBV7-9 | ASSLWSTEAF
TRBV27 | ASSPVISSYEQY
TRBV5-5 | ASSPQGADFTDTQY
TRBV27 | ASSFYDGRGTDTQY
TRBV5-5 | ASSLTALNTEAF
TRBV28 | ASSFVLTSNQPQH
TRBV19 | ATSIQGAEQPQH
TRBV6-2/TRBV6-3 | ASSYSGGSNQPQH
TRBV27 | ASSGGEQRYEQY
TRBV28 | ASSPTGTSGTYTDTQY
TRBV6-1 | ASSEFQPQH
TRBV6-5 | ASSYSRGNEQF
TRBV12-3/TRBV12-4 | ASSPGQPPLDTQY